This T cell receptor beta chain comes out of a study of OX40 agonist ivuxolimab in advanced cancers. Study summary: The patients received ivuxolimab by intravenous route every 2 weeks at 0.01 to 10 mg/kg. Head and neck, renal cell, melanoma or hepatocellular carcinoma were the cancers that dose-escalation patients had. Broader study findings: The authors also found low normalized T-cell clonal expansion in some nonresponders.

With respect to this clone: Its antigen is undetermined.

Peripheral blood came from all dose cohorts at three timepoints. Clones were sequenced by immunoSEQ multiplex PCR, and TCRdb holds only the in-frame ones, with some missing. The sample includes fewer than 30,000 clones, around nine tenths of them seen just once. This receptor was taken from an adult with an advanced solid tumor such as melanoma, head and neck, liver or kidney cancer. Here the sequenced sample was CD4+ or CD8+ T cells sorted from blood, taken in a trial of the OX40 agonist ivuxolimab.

The CDR3 DNA is TGTGCCAGTAGTCCAACGGGGGGCTTCGCTGAAGCTTTCTTT. Amino acids: CASSPTGGFAEAFF. The rearrangement links TRBV19 to TRBJ1-1; D possibly corresponds to TRBD1 (6 bases). Germline CDR1 LNHDA, CDR2 SQIVND (reference sequence). The CDR3 is made up of 14 amino acids. Between the trimmed V and J ends, which lost 5 bases and 6 bases, there was a span of 16 bases.